This T cell receptor (beta chain) was observed in a study of T cell clones after liver transplantation. Study-level background: In this trial, immunosuppression withdrawal was attempted within 2 years of liver transplant.

This CDR3 comprises 12 residues. V was shortened by 3 bases and J by 14 bases, with 15 bases between the two germline ends. Germline V lookup: CDR1 SNHLY, CDR2 FYNNEI. Study-wide results and limits: Conclusions were preliminary, with small, heterogeneous patient groups. Rather than being deleted, graft donor-reactive T cells may have moved into the graft. In most of the 8 subjects, circulating graft-donor-reactive CD4 TCRbeta sequences fell significantly after transplant.

Notes on this clone: Its specificity is unknown.

The repertoire was sequenced with immunoSEQ multiplex PCR; TCRdb's copy has only in-frame clones and lacks some. Among tens of thousands of clones listed, around 78% were seen once. This receptor was taken from a human patient who received a liver transplant. Part of the T cell pool may stem from the graft donor. This sequence joins TRBV2 and TRBJ2-3; D might be TRBD2 (6 bases). The sequences come from CD4+ T cells from blood, collected at the 22-month timepoint. DNA of the CDR3: TGTGCCAGCAGTGATATGAGCGGGTCCCGGTATTTT. Translating it yields CASSDMSGSRYF.